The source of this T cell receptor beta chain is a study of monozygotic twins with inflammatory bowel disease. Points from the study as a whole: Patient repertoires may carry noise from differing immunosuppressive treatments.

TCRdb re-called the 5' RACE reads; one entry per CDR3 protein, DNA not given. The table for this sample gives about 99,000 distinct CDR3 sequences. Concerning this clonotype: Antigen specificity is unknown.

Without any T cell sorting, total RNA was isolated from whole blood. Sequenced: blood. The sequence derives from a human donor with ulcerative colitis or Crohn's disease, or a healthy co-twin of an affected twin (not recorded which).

The CDR3 reads CASSVEGTAGNTIYF. The chain couples TRBV9 to TRBJ1-3; TCRdb selects TRBD1, and the lack of DNA leaves this call unchecked. Per germline, CDR1 SGDLS and CDR2 YYNGEE. The CDR3 has 15 amino acids.